The 7 T cell receptor beta chains reported below all come from one sample, sequenced in a study of OX40 agonist ivuxolimab in advanced cancers. Profiling relied on immunoSEQ multiplex PCR, and the TCRdb table lists in-frame clones only, not all of them. The sample includes roughly 57,000 clones, nearly 80% of them seen just once. Here the sequenced sample was CD4+ or CD8+ T cells sorted from blood, taken in a trial of the OX40 agonist ivuxolimab. These receptors were obtained from an adult with an advanced solid tumor such as melanoma, head and neck, liver or kidney cancer.

J is TRBJ2-2 and V is TRBV5-1; D is unresolved. This CDR3 has 13 amino acids. Germline CDR1 and CDR2: SGHRS and YFSETQ. V shed 0 bases and J shed 8 bases, with 8 bases lying between them. The CDR3 DNA reads TGCGCCAGCAGCTTGGGTTCCGCTGGGGAGCTGTTTTTT. Translating gives CASSLGSAGELFF. Based on the CDR3 plus reference TRBV5-1 and TRBJ2-2, the full variable domain is KAGVTQTPRYLIKTRGQQVTLSCSPISGHRSVSWYQQTPGQGLQFLFEYFSETQRNKGNFPGRFSGRQFSNSRSEMNVSTLELGDSALYLCASSLGSAGELFFGEGSRLTVL.

The chain uses TRBV6-5 and TRBJ1-6, with no clear D. There are 15 residues in the CDR3. The V gene's germline CDR1 is MNHEY and CDR2 SVGAGI. Trimming left V 2 bases short and J 0 bases short, with 5 bases between. DNA for the CDR3: TGTGCCAGCAGTTACCGGAGCTCCTATAATTCACCCCTCCACTTT. Its translation: CASSYRSSYNSPLHF.

The chain is built from TRBV2 and TRBJ1-4; no firm D call. From germline, CDR1 is SNHLY and CDR2 FYNNEI. V lost 8 bases and J 4 bases, leaving 14 bases between the germline ends. The CDR3 contains 14 residues. This chain's CDR3 is CASGVGNHNEKLFF. CDR3 DNA sequence: TGTGCCAGCGGGGTAGGAAATCATAATGAAAAACTGTTTTTT.

This chain links TRBV5-6 with TRBJ1-6; maybe TRBD1 (5 bases). The CDR3 totals 16 residues. Germline V gene sequence: CDR1 SGHDT, CDR2 YYEEEE. Deletions cut 1 base from V and 1 base from J, with 9 bases between. The CDR3 loop is CASSLPGGSYNSPLHF. The DNA of the CDR3 is TGTGCCAGCAGCTTGCCCGGGGGATCCTATAATTCACCCCTCCACTTT.

The chain couples TRBV7-2 to TRBJ2-7; perhaps TRBD2 as D (7 bases). Trimming took off 1 base at V and 2 bases at J, with 18 bases between the two ends. Germline V lookup: CDR1 SGHTA, CDR2 FQGNSA. The CDR3 sequence is 17 residues long. The CDR3 DNA is TGTGCCAGCAGCTTAGTTCCGTCGGGGGGCCCTCCCTACGAGCAGTACTTC. This gives the protein CASSLVPSGGPPYEQYF.

The V call is TRBV18, the J call TRBJ2-7; 9 bases align to TRBD1. CDR3 length: 14 residues. The J segment lost 6 bases and the V segment lost 6 bases, leaving 9 bases of the junction unmatched. Looked up from germline, CDR1 is KGHSH and CDR2 is LQKENI. DNA for the CDR3: TGTGCCAGCTCCATTTGGGACAGGGCCTCCGAGCAGTACTTC. This translates into CASSIWDRASEQYF.

The chain employs TRBV28 and TRBJ2-2; perhaps TRBD2 as D (6 bases). Trimming took 5 bases from V and 6 from J, leaving 13 bases between them. The CDR3 sequence is 14 residues long. The V gene's germline CDR1 is MDHEN and CDR2 SYDVKM. The CDR3 DNA reads as TGTGCCAGCAGTACCCCGGCGGGATCCGGGGAGCTGTTTTTT. Translation gives CASSTPAGSGELFF.